The 2 T cell receptor beta chains listed next were all sequenced from one sample in a study of blood T cell repertoires in COVID-19. TCRdb's copy holds only in-frame clones and misses some; the assay was immunoSEQ multiplex PCR. This sample has roughly 48,000 clones, with 65% to 85% found just once. Sequencing used peripheral blood. Receptors originate from a human donor with active or convalescent COVID-19. The donor label of this sample is uncertain.

The chain combines TRBV7-9 with TRBJ2-2; 7 bases are shared with TRBD1. In germline, CDR1 is SEHNR, CDR2 FQNEAQ (reference sequence). The length of the CDR3 is 16 residues. The V and J ends lost 5 bases and 3 bases, in that order; junction bases with no gene match: 9. The DNA for the CDR3 is TGTGCCAGCAGCACAAACAGGGGTCTATACACCGGGGAGCTGTTTTTT. It codes for CASSTNRGLYTGELFF.

The chain carries TRBV24-1 and TRBJ2-1, with TRBD2 identical over 14 bases. Germline V CDR1 and CDR2: KGHDR, SFDVKD. J lost 8 bases, V lost 4 bases, and 6 bases had no gene match. CDR3 length: 16 amino acids. CDR3 in amino acids: CATSDLTSGRGDEQFF. The CDR3 bases are TGTGCCACCAGTGACCTGACTAGCGGGAGGGGCGATGAGCAGTTCTTC.